This TCR beta chain was obtained from a study of T cell clonality in common variable immunodeficiency. This clone was picked up a small number of times. Read sequence stops 3 residues before the CDR3 end, and the germline J gene provides the missing end. Using immunoSEQ multiplex PCR, the repertoire was profiled, and TCRdb retains in-frame clones only, with some absent. Altogether about 32,000 clones were found in the sample, and no singletons occur. CDR3 length: 17 amino acids. J lost 3 bases, V lost 6 bases, and 15 bases had no gene match. Germline V gives CDR1 LNHDA, CDR2 SQIVND (reference sequence).

Sequenced: peripheral blood mononuclear cells. This receptor was identified in a person aged 18-70 years in good health. The chain joins TRBV19 to TRBJ1-2, with 8 bases identical to TRBD1. The part of the CDR3 DNA that was read is TGTGCCAGTAGATCGGGGGAGGACGGGACAGGCGACTATGGC. Translated, it gives CASRSGEDGTGDYG. The entire CDR3 reads CASRSGEDGTGDYGYTF.